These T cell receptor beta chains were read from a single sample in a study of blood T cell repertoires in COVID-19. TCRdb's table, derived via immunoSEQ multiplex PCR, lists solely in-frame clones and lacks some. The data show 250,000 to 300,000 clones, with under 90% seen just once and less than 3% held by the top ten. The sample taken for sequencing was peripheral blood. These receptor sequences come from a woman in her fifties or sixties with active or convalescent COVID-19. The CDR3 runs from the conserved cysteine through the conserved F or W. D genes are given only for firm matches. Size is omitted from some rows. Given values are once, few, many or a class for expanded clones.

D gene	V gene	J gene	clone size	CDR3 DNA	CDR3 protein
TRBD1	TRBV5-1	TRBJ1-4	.	TGCGCCAGCAGCCGCCAGGGGGGTGGAACTAATGAAAAACTGTTTTTT	CASSRQGGGTNEKLFF
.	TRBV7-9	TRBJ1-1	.	TGTGCCAGCAGTTTGCAGGGGACCATGAACACTGAAGCTTTCTTT	CASSLQGTMNTEAFF
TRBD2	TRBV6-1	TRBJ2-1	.	TGTGCCAGCAGTGAAGCGCCGCGGGGGGGCCGAATTGAGCAGTTCTTC	CASSEAPRGGRIEQFF
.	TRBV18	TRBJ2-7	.	TGTGCCAGCTCACCGCGGACAGTAACCTACGAGCAGTACTTC	CASSPRTVTYEQYF
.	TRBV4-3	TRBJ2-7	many	TGCGCCAGCAGCCAAGACAGGGTCTACGAGCAGTACTTC	CASSQDRVYEQYF
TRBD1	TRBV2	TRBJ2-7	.	TGTGCCAGCAGCTCTAGGACAGGGGACAACGAGCAGTACTTC	CASSSRTGDNEQYF
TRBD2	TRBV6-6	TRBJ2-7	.	TGTGCCAGCAGGGGGACTAGCGGGCTCCAGTACTTC	CASRGTSGLQYF
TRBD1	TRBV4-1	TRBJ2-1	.	TGCGCCAGCAGCCAAGGGGGGACAGGGGCCTACAATGAGCAGTTCTTC	CASSQGGTGAYNEQFF
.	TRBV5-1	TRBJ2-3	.	TGCGCCAGCAGCCCCTATCTGAGCACAGATACGCAGTATTTT	CASSPYLSTDTQYF
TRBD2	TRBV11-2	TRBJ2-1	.	TGTGCCAGCAGCTTACTAGCGGGGGCCTACAATGAGCAGTTCTTC	CASSLLAGAYNEQFF
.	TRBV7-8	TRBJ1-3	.	TGTGCCAGCAGCTTAGTTCTAGCAGGACCTTCTTCTGGAAACACCATATATTTT	CASSLVLAGPSSGNTIYF